This passage covers 8 T cell receptor beta chains from one sample sequenced in a study of T-cell memory formation after mild COVID-19. TCRdb recomputed calls from the 5' RACE reads with MiXCR, one row per CDR3 protein. In the table there are around 470,000 distinct CDR3 sequences, over 15% of which are singletons. The sample taken for sequencing was PBMCs or a T cell subset sorted from them (not recorded which). These TCRs come from an adult woman who had mild COVID-19 (a few samples of this study predate the infection). Cell type and time point are not known.

This clonotype was counted only a few times. This rearrangement joins TRBV12-3 or TRBV12-4 to TRBJ2-4; D remains ambiguous. This CDR3 region has 14 residues. Trimming stripped 5 bases from V and 0 bases from J, with 8 bases between. CDR3 region: CASSLDVAKNIQYF. The CDR3 nucleotides read TGTGCCAGCAGTCTAGATGTAGCCAAAAACATTCAGTACTTC.

J is TRBJ2-7 and V is TRBV6-2 or TRBV6-3, with TRBD1 matching over 9 bases. V was pared by 6 bases and J by 4 bases, with 7 bases of the junction left unmatched. Germline values: CDR1 MNHEY, CDR2 SVGEGT. The CDR3 covers 14 residues. The DNA for the CDR3 is TGTGCCAGCAGAGGACAGGGGTCGTTATACGAGCAGTACTTC. Residues: CASRGQGSLYEQYF.

The chain recombines TRBV6-2 or TRBV6-3 with TRBJ2-6; possible D gene TRBD1, 5 bases. The V end lost 4 bases, the J end lost 0 bases, and 7 bases lay between the germline ends. Germline CDR1 MNHEY, CDR2 SVGEGT. CDR3 length: 15 residues. In DNA form, the CDR3 reads TGTGCCAGCAGTTCCCAGGGCTCTGGGGCCAACGTCCTGACTTTC. This codes for CASSSQGSGANVLTF.

The genes are TRBV5-1 and TRBJ1-2; 7 nucleotides line up with TRBD1. CDR1 is SGHRS, CDR2 YFSETQ, per germline. The CDR3 extends over 15 amino acids. The J segment lost 4 bases and the V segment lost 3 bases, leaving 9 bases of the junction unmatched. The CDR3 sequence is CASSSGTVGGYGYTF. In nucleotides, the CDR3 is TGCGCCAGCAGCTCCGGGACAGTGGGGGGCTATGGCTACACCTTC.

This clonotype showed up just a few times. The V gene is TRBV29-1, the J gene TRBJ2-1; D might be TRBD1 (5 bases). The CDR3 is 12 amino acids. The germline V and J ends were trimmed by 7 bases and 7 bases, with 14 bases remaining between them. The V gene's germline CDR1 is SQVTM and CDR2 ANQGSEA. CDR3 protein: CSGTQGANEQFF. DNA of the CDR3: TGCAGCGGGACCCAGGGTGCAAATGAGCAGTTCTTC.

The CDR3 reads CASSSRGLNTEAFF. As DNA, the CDR3 is TGTGCCAGCAGCAGCAGGGGTCTGAACACTGAAGCTTTCTTT. This rearrangement joins TRBV11-2 to TRBJ1-1; a weak D match, TRBD1 (6 bases). Germline lookup yields CDR1 SGHAT and CDR2 FQNNGV. Between the trimmed V and J ends, which lost 5 bases and 0 bases, there was a span of 10 bases. The CDR3 spans 14 residues.

This clonotype was counted many times. The chain uses TRBV7-2 and TRBJ2-7; D perhaps matches TRBD2 (5 bases). Germline V gene lookup returns CDR1 SGHTA and CDR2 FQGNSA. Trimming stripped 3 bases from V and 0 bases from J, with 12 bases between. The CDR3 sequence is 15 residues long. The CDR3 nucleotides read TGTGCCAGCAGCTTCGGACTGGGAAGCTCCTACGAGCAGTACTTC. This translates into CASSFGLGSSYEQYF.

This clonotype was counted between two and nine times. The J gene is TRBJ2-5, the V gene TRBV24-1; 11 positions match TRBD2. Germline V lookup: CDR1 KGHDR, CDR2 SFDVKD. The V segment lost 1 base and the J segment 5 bases; nucleotides outside the gene matches: 8. This CDR3 region has 17 residues. The CDR3 sequence is CATSDLGLAGEGETQYF. The CDR3 DNA follows: TGTGCCACCAGTGATTTAGGACTAGCGGGTGAGGGGGAGACCCAGTACTTC.